This T cell receptor (beta chain) came from a study of response to subunit inactivated influenza vaccine. Findings and caveats of the study: Few new T cells, the authors suggested, are recruited by each seasonal influenza vaccination.

The germline gives CDR1 KGHSH, CDR2 LQKENI. V was trimmed by 3 bases and J by 2 bases, leaving 10 bases between them. CDR3 length: 14 residues. TCRdb reprocessed the RT-PCR reads via MiXCR and lists one record per CDR3 protein. The profile shows about 610,000 distinct CDR3 sequences, approximately 14% of them singletons. Notes on this clonotype: The antigen is unknown.

This TCR was recovered from a man aged 45 to 65 who received an inactivated influenza vaccine. Sequenced here: PBMCs from blood, sampled 12 days after vaccination. This chain connects TRBV18 to TRBJ2-5; TRBD2 is a possible D gene (6 bases). The CDR3 sequence: CASSPGGVQETQYF. As DNA, the CDR3 is TGTGCCAGCTCACCTGGAGGGGTTCAAGAGACCCAGTACTTC.